Below are 20 T cell receptor beta chains sequenced from a single sample in a study of blood T cell repertoires in COVID-19. Clones were read by immunoSEQ multiplex PCR, and TCRdb kept only the in-frame ones, dropping some. The sample lists 130,000 or so clones; more than 75% were seen once. Sequenced input: peripheral blood. Receptors originate from a man between 60 and 70 years old with acute or convalescent COVID-19.

Comment on this clone: Additional DNA sequences in this sample encode the identical CDR3. The V gene is TRBV5-6, the J gene TRBJ2-2, with TRBD2 as a possible D gene (6 bases). The V end was cut by 2 bases, the J end by 7 bases, with 9 bases between. The CDR3 covers 13 residues. Germline V gene data show CDR1 as SGHDT and CDR2 as YYEEEE. The CDR3, as DNA: TGTGCCAGCAGCTTAGCGGGTGGCGGGGAGCTGTTTTTT. It codes for CASSLAGGGELFF. The complete variable domain, with remaining parts taken from reference TRBV5-6 and TRBJ2-2, reads DAGVTQSPTHLIKTRGQQVTLRCSPKSGHDTVSWYQQALGQGPQFIFQYYEEEERQRGNFPDRFSGHQFPNYSSELNVNALLLGDSALYLCASSLAGGGELFFGEGSRLTVL.

The chain combines TRBV20-1 with TRBJ1-1; TRBD1 matches at 9 bases. The CDR3 has 11 amino acids. Unmatched junction bases numbered 7, after V lost 6 bases and J lost 11 bases. The germline V gene encodes CDR1 DFQATT and CDR2 SNEGSKA (reference sequence). The CDR3 sequence: CSAPWTGVAFF. The CDR3 DNA is TGCAGTGCACCGTGGACAGGGGTTGCTTTCTTT.

The chain carries TRBV28 and TRBJ1-1, with D possibly TRBD1 on 5 matching bases. V was pared by 0 bases and J by 2 bases, with 10 bases between. The CDR3 is 15 amino acids. Per the germline V gene, CDR1 is MDHEN and CDR2 is SYDVKM. The CDR3 DNA follows: TGTGCCAGCAGTTTATGGACAGATAGTAACACTGAAGCTTTCTTT. Amino acids: CASSLWTDSNTEAFF.

The CDR3, as DNA: TGTGCCAGCAGATTAATGGGAGGGGTCACCGGGGAGCTGTTTTTT. Its translation: CASRLMGGVTGELFF. The chain is built from TRBV5-4 and TRBJ2-2, with TRBD2 identical over 7 bases. CDR1 and CDR2 from the germline V gene are SGHNT and YYREEE (reference sequence). The junction had 8 bases not matched to a gene; V was cut back by 5 bases and J by 4 bases. The CDR3 contains 15 residues.

The J gene is TRBJ2-1, the V gene TRBV3-1 (or the pseudogene TRBV3-2); D is possibly TRBD2 (7 bases). Looked up from germline, CDR1 is LGHDT and CDR2 is YNNKEL (reference sequence). The CDR3 contains 14 residues. Trimming shortened V by 4 bases and J by 7 bases, and 14 bases separated the two germline ends. The CDR3 is CASSRQEGGNEQFF. In DNA form, the CDR3 reads TGTGCCAGCAGCCGCCAAGAGGGGGGGAATGAGCAGTTCTTC.

The CDR3 DNA sequence: TGTGCCTGGAGTCTCCGGGACAGGGGGGACGAGCAGTACTTC. It codes for CAWSLRDRGDEQYF. The V call is TRBV30, the J call TRBJ2-7, with 11 bases aligning to TRBD1. The CDR3 consists of 14 residues. The germline V gene has CDR1 GTSNPN and CDR2 SVGIG (reference sequence). Unmatched junction bases numbered 5, after V lost 2 bases and J lost 5 bases.

The CDR3 spells CASSPEGYEQFF. Written as DNA, the CDR3 is TGTGCCAGCAGCCCAGAGGGCTATGAGCAGTTCTTC. The gene calls are TRBV7-2 and TRBJ2-1; the D gene is possibly TRBD2 (5 bases). Germline CDR1 is SGHTA and CDR2 is FQGNSA. This CDR3 region has 12 residues. V lost 5 bases, J lost 8 bases, and 10 bases lay in between.

This clone was seen more than once but under ten times. The CDR3 here is CAISESGKGAPYEQYF. The CDR3 bases are TGTGCCATCAGTGAGTCGGGTAAGGGGGCTCCCTACGAGCAGTACTTC. The V call is TRBV10-3, the J call TRBJ2-7, with 7 bases that match TRBD1. CDR1 ENHRY and CDR2 SYGVKD come from the germline V gene. The trim removed 0 bases at V and 2 bases at J, leaving 7 bases unmatched. The CDR3 is 16 amino acids.

The CDR3 spells CASRDPQRAGGTNVLTF. In DNA form, the CDR3 reads TGTGCCAGCAGGGACCCCCAGAGGGCAGGGGGCACCAACGTCCTGACTTTC. The chain employs TRBV28 and TRBJ2-6, with 8 bases aligning to TRBD1. CDR1 MDHEN and CDR2 SYDVKM come from the germline V gene. The CDR3 contains 17 residues. V was pared by 6 bases and J by 8 bases, with 15 bases of the junction left unmatched.

V usage is TRBV7-8 and J usage is TRBJ1-5; 8 positions match TRBD1. The trim removed 4 bases at V and 6 bases at J, leaving 11 bases unmatched. From germline, CDR1 is SGHVS and CDR2 FQNEAQ. CDR3 length equals 16 residues. In DNA, the CDR3 is TGTGCCAGCAGCTCTCCGACAGGGGATAAGGGTCAGCCCCAGCATTTT. Its translation: CASSSPTGDKGQPQHF. The variable domain in full, with the rest retrieved from reference TRBV7-8 and TRBJ1-5, is GAGVSQSPRYKVAKRGQDVALRCDPISGHVSLFWYQQALGQGPEFLTYFQNEAQLDKSGLPSDRFFAERPEGSVSTLKIQRTQQEDSAVYLCASSSPTGDKGQPQHFGDGTRLSIL.

This clone was seen once. V gene TRBV5-1 combines with J gene TRBJ2-7; 10 bases agree with TRBD1. V lost 4 bases to trimming and J lost 9 bases; unmatched junction nucleotides: 13. CDR3 length: 15 residues. Germline-derived CDR1 and CDR2 are SGHRS and YFSETQ. The CDR3 DNA follows: TGCGCCAGCAGCCTAGGGACAGGGGCCCTCGGGGGGCAGTACTTC. Amino acid sequence: CASSLGTGALGGQYF.

The chain couples TRBV23-1 to TRBJ2-1; weak D call: TRBD2 (5 bases). TRBV23-1 is an ORF, with its function uncertain. The CDR3 sequence is 17 residues long. The V and J ends lost 1 base and 0 bases respectively, with 13 bases between them. This chain's CDR3 is CASSQWGAESSYNEQFF. The CDR3 DNA follows: TGCGCCAGCAGTCAATGGGGAGCGGAAAGCTCCTACAATGAGCAGTTCTTC.

This clone was recorded only once. The chain joins TRBV2 to TRBJ2-1; 11 positions match TRBD2. Trimming at V came to 8 bases and at J to 4 bases, leaving 7 bases not matched to a gene. The germline V gene encodes CDR1 SNHLY and CDR2 FYNNEI. CDR3 length: 15 amino acids. CDR3 sequence (DNA): TGTGCCAGCCCGGGGACTAGCGGACTATACAATGAGCAGTTCTTC. This codes for CASPGTSGLYNEQFF.

The table lists this clone with a count of one. V gene TRBV9 combines with J gene TRBJ2-1, with TRBD2 identical over 9 bases. The V gene's germline CDR1 is SGDLS and CDR2 YYNGEE. Trimming at V came to 4 bases and at J to 7 bases, leaving 15 bases not matched to a gene. This CDR3 is built from 17 residues. The DNA of the CDR3 is TGTGCCAGCAGCCCCTTCGGGCGGGAGGGCCTAGGAAATGAGCAGTTCTTC. Its protein is CASSPFGREGLGNEQFF. The complete variable domain, with remaining parts taken from reference TRBV9 and TRBJ2-1, reads DSGVTQTPKHLITATGQRVTLRCSPRSGDLSVYWYQQSLDQGLQFLIQYYNGEERAKGNILERFSAQQFPDLHSELNLSSLELGDSALYFCASSPFGREGLGNEQFFGPGTRLTVL.

The rearrangement links TRBV6-1 to TRBJ1-6; 7 bases map to TRBD1. The CDR3 spans 15 residues. Per germline, CDR1 MNHNS and CDR2 SASEGT. V dropped 3 bases and J dropped 10; count of bases not matched to a gene: 9. The DNA of the CDR3 is TGTGCCAGCAGTGAGGACCGGCAGGGGGACTCACCCCTCCACTTT. Translation: CASSEDRQGDSPLHF.

On this clone: The junction differs from germline at one of its ends, possibly a read error. The chain links TRBV7-2 to TRBJ2-3, with TRBD2 matching over 9 bases. From germline, CDR1 is SGHTA and CDR2 FQGNSA. The CDR3 loop spans 15 amino acids. The chain's CDR3 is CASTLTTSGADTQYF. CDR3 bases: TGTGCCAGCACCTTAACGACTAGCGGAGCAGATACGCAGTATTTT.

The chain combines TRBV4-3 with TRBJ1-2, with 7 bases aligning to TRBD1. V gave up 0 bases and J gave up 8 bases; unmatched junction bases: 9. The germline CDR1 and CDR2 sequences are LGHNA and YSLEER. This CDR3 has 15 residues. In DNA form, the CDR3 reads TGCGCCAGCAGCCAAGAGACAGGGAATGGAGTAGGCTACACCTTC. This gives the protein CASSQETGNGVGYTF.

The chain is built from TRBV19 and TRBJ2-1; TRBD2 matches at 7 bases. The J segment lost 0 bases and the V segment lost 5 bases, leaving 4 bases of the junction unmatched. The CDR3 length is 15 residues. Germline V gene lookup returns CDR1 LNHDA and CDR2 SQIVND (reference sequence). CDR3 nucleotide sequence: TGTGCCAGTAGTGTCGGGGAGGGCTCCTACAATGAGCAGTTCTTC. It is translated as CASSVGEGSYNEQFF.

This clone has just one count. The rearrangement links TRBV28 to TRBJ2-2, with D uncertain. CDR1 MDHEN and CDR2 SYDVKM come from the germline V gene. CDR3 length: 14 amino acids. The germline V and J ends were trimmed by 6 bases and 1 base, with 9 bases remaining between them. This CDR3 is CASSPQVNTGELFF. The CDR3 region has the DNA TGTGCCAGCAGCCCCCAGGTGAACACCGGGGAGCTGTTTTTT.

This clone is a singleton in its sample. V is TRBV6-6 and J is TRBJ1-4, with TRBD1 matching over 10 bases. Unmatched junction bases numbered 13, after V lost 7 bases and J lost 8 bases. Germline assignment: CDR1 MNHNY and CDR2 SVGAGI (reference sequence). The CDR3 totals 16 residues. The CDR3 sequence: CASTRGQGRNGEKLFF. CDR3 nucleotide sequence: TGTGCCAGCACCAGGGGACAGGGGCGGAACGGGGAAAAACTGTTTTTT.